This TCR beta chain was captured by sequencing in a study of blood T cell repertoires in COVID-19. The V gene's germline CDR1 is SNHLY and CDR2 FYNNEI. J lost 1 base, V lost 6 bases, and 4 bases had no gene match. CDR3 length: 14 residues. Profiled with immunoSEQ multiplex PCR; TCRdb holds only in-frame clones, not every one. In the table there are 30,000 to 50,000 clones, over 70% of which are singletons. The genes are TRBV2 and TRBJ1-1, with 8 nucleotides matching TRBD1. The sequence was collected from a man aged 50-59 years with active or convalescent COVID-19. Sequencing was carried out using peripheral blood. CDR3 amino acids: CASRRTGTNTEAFF. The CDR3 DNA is TGTGCCAGCAGAAGGACAGGGACGAACACTGAAGCTTTCTTT.